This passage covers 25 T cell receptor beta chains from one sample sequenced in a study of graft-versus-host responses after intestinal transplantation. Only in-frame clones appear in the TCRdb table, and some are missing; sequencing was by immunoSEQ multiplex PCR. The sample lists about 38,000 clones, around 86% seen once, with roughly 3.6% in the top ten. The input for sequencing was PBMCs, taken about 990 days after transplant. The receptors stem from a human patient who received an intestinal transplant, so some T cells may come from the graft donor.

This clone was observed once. The CDR3 DNA sequence: TGTGCCAGTAGTACGGAGACTAGCGGGGGAACCTACAATGAGCAGTTCTTC. Translation gives CASSTETSGGTYNEQFF. The chain has TRBV19 and TRBJ2-1, with TRBD2 matching over 12 bases. This CDR3 has 17 amino acids. V lost 4 bases and J lost 2; bases outside the gene matches: 6. Germline values: CDR1 LNHDA, CDR2 SQIVND (reference sequence).

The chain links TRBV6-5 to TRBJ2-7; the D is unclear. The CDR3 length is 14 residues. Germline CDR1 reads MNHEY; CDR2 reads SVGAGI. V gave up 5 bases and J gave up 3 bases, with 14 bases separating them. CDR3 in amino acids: CASSGDITDYEQYF. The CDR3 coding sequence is TGTGCCAGCAGTGGAGACATCACAGACTACGAGCAGTACTTC.

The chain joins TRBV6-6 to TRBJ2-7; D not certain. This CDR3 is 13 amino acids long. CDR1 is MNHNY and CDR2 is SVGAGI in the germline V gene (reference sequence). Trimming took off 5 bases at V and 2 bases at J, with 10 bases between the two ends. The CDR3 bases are TGTGCCAGCAGTATGGACGCTACCTACGAGCAGTACTTC. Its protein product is CASSMDATYEQYF.

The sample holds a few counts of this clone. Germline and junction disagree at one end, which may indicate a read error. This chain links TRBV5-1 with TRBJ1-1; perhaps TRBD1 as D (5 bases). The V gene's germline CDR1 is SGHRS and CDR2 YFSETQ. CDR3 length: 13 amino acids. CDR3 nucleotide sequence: TGCGCCAGCAGCCAGGGACTGAAGACTGAAGCTTTCTTT. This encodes CASSQGLKTEAFF.

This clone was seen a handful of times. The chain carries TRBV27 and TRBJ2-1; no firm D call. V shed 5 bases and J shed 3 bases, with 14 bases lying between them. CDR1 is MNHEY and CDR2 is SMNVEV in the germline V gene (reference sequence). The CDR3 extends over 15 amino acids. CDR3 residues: CASSPEGHVYNEQFF. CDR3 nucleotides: TGTGCCAGCAGTCCAGAAGGGCACGTCTACAATGAGCAGTTCTTC.

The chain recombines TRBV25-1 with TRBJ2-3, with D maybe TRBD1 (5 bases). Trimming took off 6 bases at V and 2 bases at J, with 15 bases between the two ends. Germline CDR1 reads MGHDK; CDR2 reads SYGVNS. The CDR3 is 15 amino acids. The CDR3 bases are TGTGCCAGCAGCGAAAACGCAGGGAACACAGATACGCAGTATTTT. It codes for CASSENAGNTDTQYF.

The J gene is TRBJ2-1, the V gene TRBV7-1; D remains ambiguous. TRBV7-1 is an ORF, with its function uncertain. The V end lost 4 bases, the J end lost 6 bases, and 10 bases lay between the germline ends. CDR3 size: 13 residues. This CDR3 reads CASSLVGSNEQFF. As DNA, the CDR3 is TGTGCCAGCAGCTTAGTCGGGTCCAATGAGCAGTTCTTC.

The CDR3 bases are TGTGCCAGCATATCTAGGGACAGGGACAATGAGCAGTTCTTC. Protein: CASISRDRDNEQFF. This chain uses TRBV2 with TRBJ2-1, with TRBD1 matching over 9 bases. Germline V gene data show CDR1 as SNHLY and CDR2 as FYNNEI. After removal of 7 bases from V and 5 bases from J, the junction contained 6 bases not matched to a gene. The CDR3 covers 14 residues.

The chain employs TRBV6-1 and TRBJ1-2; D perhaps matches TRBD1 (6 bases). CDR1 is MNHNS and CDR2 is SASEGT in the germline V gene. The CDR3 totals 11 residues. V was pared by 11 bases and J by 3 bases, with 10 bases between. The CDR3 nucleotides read TGTGCCCTACAGGGATACTATGGCTACACCTTC. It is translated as CALQGYYGYTF.

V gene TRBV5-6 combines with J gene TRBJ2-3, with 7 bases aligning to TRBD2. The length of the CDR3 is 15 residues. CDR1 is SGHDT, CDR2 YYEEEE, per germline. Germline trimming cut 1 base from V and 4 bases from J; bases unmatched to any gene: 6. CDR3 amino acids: CASSLWGEGPDTQYF. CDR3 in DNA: TGTGCCAGCAGCTTGTGGGGGGAGGGGCCAGATACGCAGTATTTT.

This chain's CDR3 is CASSLQVTGELFF. CDR3 DNA: TGCGCCAGCAGCTTGCAGGTCACCGGGGAGCTGTTTTTT. The chain joins TRBV5-1 to TRBJ2-2; unclear D gene. The CDR3 has 13 residues. Germline lookup yields CDR1 SGHRS and CDR2 YFSETQ. V shed 1 base and J shed 4 bases, with 5 bases lying between them.

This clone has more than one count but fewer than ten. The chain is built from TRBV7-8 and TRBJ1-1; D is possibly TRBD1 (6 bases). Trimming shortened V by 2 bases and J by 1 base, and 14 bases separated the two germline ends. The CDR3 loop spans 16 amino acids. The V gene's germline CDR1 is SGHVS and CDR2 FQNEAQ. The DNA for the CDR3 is TGTGCCAGCAGCTTAACATCGGGACACTGGAACACTGAAGCTTTCTTT. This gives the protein CASSLTSGHWNTEAFF.

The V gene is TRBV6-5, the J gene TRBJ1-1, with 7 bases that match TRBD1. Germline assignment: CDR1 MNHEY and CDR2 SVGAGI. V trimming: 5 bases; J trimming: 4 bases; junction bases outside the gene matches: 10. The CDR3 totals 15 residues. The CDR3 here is CASSATGIGVTEAFF. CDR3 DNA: TGTGCCAGCAGTGCGACAGGGATAGGGGTCACTGAAGCTTTCTTT.

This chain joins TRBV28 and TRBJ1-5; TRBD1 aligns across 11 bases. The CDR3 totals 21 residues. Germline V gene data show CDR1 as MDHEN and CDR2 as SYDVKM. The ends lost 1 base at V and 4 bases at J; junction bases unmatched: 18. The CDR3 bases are TGTGCCAGCAGTTTATTGGGTTTGGGACAGGGGGGAGGGCGTCGTAATCAGCCCCAGCATTTT. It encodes CASSLLGLGQGGGRRNQPQHF.

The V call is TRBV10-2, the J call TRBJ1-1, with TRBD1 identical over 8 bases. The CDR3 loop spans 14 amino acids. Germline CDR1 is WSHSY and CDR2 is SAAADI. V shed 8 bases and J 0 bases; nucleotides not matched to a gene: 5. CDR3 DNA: TGCGCCAGCGGACGACAGGGGATGAACACTGAAGCTTTCTTT. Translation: CASGRQGMNTEAFF.

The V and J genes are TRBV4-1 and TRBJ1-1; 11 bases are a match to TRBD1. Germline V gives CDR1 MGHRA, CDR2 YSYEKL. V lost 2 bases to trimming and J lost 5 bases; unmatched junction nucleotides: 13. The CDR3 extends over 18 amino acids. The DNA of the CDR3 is TGCGCCAGCAGCCAACCAGGACAGGGGGCGGGTCGTTGGACTGAAGCTTTCTTT. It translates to CASSQPGQGAGRWTEAFF.

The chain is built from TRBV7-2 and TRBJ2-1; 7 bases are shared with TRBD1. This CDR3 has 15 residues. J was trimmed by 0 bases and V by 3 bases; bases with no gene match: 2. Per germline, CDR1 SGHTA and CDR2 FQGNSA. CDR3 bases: TGTGCCAGCAGCTTTACAGGGGACTCCTACAATGAGCAGTTCTTC. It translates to CASSFTGDSYNEQFF.

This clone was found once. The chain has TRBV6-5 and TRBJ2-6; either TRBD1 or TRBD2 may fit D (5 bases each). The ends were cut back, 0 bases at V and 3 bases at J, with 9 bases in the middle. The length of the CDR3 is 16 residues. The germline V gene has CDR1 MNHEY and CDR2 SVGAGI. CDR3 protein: CASSYSGTNGANVLTF. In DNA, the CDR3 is TGTGCCAGCAGTTACTCCGGGACCAATGGGGCCAACGTCCTGACTTTC.

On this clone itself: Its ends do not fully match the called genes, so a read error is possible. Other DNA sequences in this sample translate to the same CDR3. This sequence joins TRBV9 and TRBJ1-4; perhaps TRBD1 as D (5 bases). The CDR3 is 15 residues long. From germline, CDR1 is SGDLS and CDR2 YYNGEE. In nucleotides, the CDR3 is TGCGCCAGCAGCGTAGGTGGGACCCCGAATGAAAAACTGTTTTTT. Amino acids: CASSVGGTPNEKLFF.

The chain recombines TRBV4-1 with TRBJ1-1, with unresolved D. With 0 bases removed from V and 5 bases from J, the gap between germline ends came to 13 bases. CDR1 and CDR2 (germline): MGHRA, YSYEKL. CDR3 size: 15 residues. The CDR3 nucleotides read TGCGCCAGCAGCCAAGATACGGGTTGGAGGACTGAAGCTTTCTTT. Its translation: CASSQDTGWRTEAFF.

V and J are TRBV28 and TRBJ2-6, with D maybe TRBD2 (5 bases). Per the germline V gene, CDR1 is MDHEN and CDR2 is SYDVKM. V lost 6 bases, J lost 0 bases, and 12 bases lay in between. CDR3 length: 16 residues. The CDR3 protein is CASSRRAGSGANVLTF. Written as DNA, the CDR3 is TGTGCCAGCAGCCGAAGGGCGGGCTCTGGGGCCAACGTCCTGACTTTC.

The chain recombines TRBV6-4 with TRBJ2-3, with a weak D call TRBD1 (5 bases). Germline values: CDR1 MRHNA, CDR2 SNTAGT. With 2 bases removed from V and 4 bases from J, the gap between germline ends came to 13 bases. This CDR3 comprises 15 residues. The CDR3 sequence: CASSDKGAGADTQYF. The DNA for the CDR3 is TGTGCCAGCAGTGACAAAGGGGCCGGAGCAGATACGCAGTATTTT.

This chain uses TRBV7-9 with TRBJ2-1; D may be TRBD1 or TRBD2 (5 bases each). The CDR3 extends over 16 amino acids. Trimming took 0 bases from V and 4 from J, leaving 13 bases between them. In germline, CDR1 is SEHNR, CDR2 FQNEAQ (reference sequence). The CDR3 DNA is TGTGCCAGCAGCTTAGCCTGGGGGACCCTGTACAATGAGCAGTTCTTC. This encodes CASSLAWGTLYNEQFF.

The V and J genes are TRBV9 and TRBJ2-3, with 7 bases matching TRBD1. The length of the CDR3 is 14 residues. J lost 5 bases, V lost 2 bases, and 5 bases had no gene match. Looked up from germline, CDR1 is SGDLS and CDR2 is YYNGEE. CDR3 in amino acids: CASSVLRDRDTQYF. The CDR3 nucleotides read TGTGCCAGCAGCGTGCTACGGGACAGAGATACGCAGTATTTT.

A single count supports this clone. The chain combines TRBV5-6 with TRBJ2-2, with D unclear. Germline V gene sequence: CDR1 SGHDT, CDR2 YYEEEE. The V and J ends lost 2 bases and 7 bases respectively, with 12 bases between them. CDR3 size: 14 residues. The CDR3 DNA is TGTGCCAGCAGCTTAAGTGCAGGCTTCGGGGAGCTGTTTTTT. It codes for CASSLSAGFGELFF.